Reported below is one TCR beta chain. The data stem from a study of cytomegalovirus exposure and HLA in healthy donors. Germline trimming cut 7 bases from V and 7 bases from J; bases unmatched to any gene: 10. Germline V gene lookup returns CDR1 LNHDA and CDR2 SQIVND (reference sequence). The CDR3 has 15 residues. The PCR contained 60 Vbeta and 13 Jbeta primers. The table came from immunoSEQ multiplex PCR; TCRdb's copy has only in-frame clones and leaves some out. Of 150,000 or so clones in the sample, approximately 70% were seen once. The sequenced material came from PBMCs. The receptor was isolated from a human donor in good health. The J gene is TRBJ1-5, the V gene TRBV19, with 10 bases lining up with TRBD1. CDR3 nucleotide sequence: TGTGCCAGTACCATGGGACAGGGGTTCGGACAGCCCCAGCATTTT. This gives the protein CASTMGQGFGQPQHF.